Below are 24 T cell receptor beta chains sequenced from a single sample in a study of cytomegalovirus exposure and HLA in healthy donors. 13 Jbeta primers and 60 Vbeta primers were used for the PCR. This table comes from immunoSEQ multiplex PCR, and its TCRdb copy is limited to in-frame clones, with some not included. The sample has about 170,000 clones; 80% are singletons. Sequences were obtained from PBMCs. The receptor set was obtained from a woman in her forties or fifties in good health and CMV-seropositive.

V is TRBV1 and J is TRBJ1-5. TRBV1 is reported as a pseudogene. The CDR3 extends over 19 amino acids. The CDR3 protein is CTSSQDPKTRGSGNQPQHF. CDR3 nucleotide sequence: TGCACCAGCAGCCAAGATCCGAAAACGCGGGGGTCCGGCAATCAGCCCCAGCATTTT.

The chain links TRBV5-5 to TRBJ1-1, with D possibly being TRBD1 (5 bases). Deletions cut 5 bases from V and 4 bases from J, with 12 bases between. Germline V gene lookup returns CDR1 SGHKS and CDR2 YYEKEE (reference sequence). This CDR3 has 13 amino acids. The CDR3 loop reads CASSSIGGTEAFF. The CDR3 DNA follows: TGTGCCAGCAGTTCGATCGGGGGCACTGAAGCTTTCTTT.

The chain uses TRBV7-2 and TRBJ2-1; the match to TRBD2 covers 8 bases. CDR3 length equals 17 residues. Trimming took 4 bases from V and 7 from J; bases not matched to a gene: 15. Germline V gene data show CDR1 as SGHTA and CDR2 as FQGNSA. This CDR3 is CASSWTWAGGFSNEQFF. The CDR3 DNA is TGTGCCAGCAGCTGGACCTGGGCGGGGGGTTTCTCGAATGAGCAGTTCTTC.

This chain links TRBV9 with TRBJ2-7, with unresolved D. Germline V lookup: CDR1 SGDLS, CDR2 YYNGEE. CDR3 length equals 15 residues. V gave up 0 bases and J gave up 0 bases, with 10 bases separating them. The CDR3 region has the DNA TGTGCCAGCAGCGTAGACAGCAAGAGCTCCTACGAGCAGTACTTC. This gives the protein CASSVDSKSSYEQYF.

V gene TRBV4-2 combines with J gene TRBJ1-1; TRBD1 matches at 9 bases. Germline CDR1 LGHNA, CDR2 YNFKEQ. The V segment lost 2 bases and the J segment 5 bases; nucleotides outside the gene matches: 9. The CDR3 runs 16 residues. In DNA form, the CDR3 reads TGTGCCAGCAGCCAACGGGACAGGGCGGGAGGAACTGAAGCTTTCTTT. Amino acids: CASSQRDRAGGTEAFF.

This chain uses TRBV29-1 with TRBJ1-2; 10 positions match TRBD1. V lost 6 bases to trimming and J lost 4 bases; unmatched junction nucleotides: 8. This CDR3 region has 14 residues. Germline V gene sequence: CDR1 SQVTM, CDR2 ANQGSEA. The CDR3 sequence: CSVLGTGEAYGYTF. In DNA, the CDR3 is TGCAGCGTCTTAGGGACAGGGGAAGCCTATGGCTACACCTTC.

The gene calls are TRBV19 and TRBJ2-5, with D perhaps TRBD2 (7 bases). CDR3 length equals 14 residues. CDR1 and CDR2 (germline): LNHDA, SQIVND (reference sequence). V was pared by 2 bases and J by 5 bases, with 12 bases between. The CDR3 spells CASSIQGGGETQYF. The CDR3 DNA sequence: TGTGCCAGTAGTATACAGGGAGGGGGTGAGACCCAGTACTTC.

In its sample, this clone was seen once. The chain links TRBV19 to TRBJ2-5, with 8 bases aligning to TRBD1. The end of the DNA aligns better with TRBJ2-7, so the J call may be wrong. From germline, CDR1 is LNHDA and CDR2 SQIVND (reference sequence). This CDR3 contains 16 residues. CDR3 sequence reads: CASRPGSGTGRYEQYF. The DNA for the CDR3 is TGTGCCAGCCGACCCGGATCCGGGACAGGACGCTACGAGCAGTACTTC.

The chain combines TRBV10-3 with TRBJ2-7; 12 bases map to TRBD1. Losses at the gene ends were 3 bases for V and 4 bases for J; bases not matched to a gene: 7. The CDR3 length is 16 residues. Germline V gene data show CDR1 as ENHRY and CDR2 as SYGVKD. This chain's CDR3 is CAISDPGQGATYEQYF. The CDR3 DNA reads TGTGCCATCAGTGACCCGGGACAGGGGGCTACATACGAGCAGTACTTC.

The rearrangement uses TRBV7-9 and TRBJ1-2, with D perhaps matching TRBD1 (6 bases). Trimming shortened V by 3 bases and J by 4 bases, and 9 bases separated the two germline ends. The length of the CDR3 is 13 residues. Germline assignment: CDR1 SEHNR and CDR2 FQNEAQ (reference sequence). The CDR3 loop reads CASSFGQSYGYTF. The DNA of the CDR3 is TGTGCCAGCAGCTTCGGACAGTCCTATGGCTACACCTTC.

In DNA, the CDR3 is TGTGCCAGCAGCCGGACTAGCGGGGGCACCGGGGAGCTGTTTTTT. Translating gives CASSRTSGGTGELFF. The rearrangement joins TRBV7-3 to TRBJ2-2; TRBD2 matches 13 bases. CDR3 length: 15 amino acids. CDR1 SGHTA and CDR2 FQGTGA come from the germline V gene. V trimming: 5 bases; J trimming: 4 bases; junction bases outside the gene matches: 1.

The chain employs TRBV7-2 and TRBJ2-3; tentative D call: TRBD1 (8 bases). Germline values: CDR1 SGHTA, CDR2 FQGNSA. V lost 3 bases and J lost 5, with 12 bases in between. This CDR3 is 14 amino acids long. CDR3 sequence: CASSLNRGGDTQYF. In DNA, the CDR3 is TGTGCCAGCAGCTTGAACAGGGGGGGAGATACGCAGTATTTT.

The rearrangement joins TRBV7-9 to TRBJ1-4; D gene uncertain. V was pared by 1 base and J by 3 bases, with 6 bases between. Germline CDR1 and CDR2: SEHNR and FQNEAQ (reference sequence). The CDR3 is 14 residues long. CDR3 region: CASSLVGSNEKLFF. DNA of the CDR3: TGTGCCAGCAGCTTAGTCGGGTCTAATGAAAAACTGTTTTTT. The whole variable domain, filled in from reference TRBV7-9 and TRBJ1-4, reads DTGVSQNPRHKITKRGQNVTFRCDPISEHNRLYWYRQTLGQGPEFLTYFQNEAQLEKSRLLSDRFSAERPKGSFSTLEIQRTEQGDSAMYLCASSLVGSNEKLFFGSGTQLSVL.

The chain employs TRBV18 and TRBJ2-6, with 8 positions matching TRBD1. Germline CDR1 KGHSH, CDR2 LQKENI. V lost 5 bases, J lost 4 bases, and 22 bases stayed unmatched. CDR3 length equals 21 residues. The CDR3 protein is CASSSTDLPGGAEPGANVLTF. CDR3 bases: TGTGCCAGCTCAAGCACGGACTTACCAGGGGGCGCTGAACCCGGGGCCAACGTCCTGACTTTC.

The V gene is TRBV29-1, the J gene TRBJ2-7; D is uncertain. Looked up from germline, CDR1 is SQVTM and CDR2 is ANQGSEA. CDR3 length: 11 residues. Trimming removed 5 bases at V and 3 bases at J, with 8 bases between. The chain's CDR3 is CSVIASYEQYF. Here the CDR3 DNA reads TGCAGCGTTATTGCTAGCTACGAGCAGTACTTC.

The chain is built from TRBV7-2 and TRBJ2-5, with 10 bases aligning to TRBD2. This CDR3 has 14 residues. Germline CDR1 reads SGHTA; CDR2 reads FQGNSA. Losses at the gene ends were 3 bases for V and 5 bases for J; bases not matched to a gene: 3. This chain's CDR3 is CASSFGTSVETQYF. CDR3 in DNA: TGTGCCAGCAGCTTCGGGACTAGCGTTGAGACCCAGTACTTC.

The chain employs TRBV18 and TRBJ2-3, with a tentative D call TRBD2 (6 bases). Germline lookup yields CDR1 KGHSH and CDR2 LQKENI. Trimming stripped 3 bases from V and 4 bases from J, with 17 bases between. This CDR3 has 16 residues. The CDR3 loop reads CASSPPEGPRPDTQYF. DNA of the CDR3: TGTGCCAGCTCACCCCCGGAGGGCCCTCGGCCAGATACGCAGTATTTT.

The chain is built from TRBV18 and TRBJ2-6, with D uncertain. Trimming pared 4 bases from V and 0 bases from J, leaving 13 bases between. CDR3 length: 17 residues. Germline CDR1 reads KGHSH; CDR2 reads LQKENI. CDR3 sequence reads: CASSLQLLSSGANVLTF. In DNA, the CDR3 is TGTGCCAGCTCACTACAATTGCTTTCCTCTGGGGCCAACGTCCTGACTTTC. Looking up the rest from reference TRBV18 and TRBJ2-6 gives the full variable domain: NAGVMQNPRHLVRRRGQEARLRCSPMKGHSHVYWYRQLPEEGLKFMVYLQKENIIDESGMPKERFSAEFPKEGPSILRIQQVVRGDSAAYFCASSLQLLSSGANVLTFGAGSRLTVL.

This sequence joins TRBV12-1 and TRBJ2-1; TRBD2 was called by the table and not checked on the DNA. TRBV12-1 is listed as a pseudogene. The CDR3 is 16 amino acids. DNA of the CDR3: TGTGCCAGCAGCTTAACCGGGACTAGCGGGAGTGATGAGCAGTTCTTC. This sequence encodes CASSLTGTSGSDEQFF.

DNA of the CDR3: TGTGCCAGCAGTTTAAAGGCTAGCTACGAGCAGTACTTC. Protein sequence: CASSLKASYEQYF. This chain connects TRBV27 to TRBJ2-7; D ambiguous. In germline, CDR1 is MNHEY, CDR2 SMNVEV (reference sequence). Trimming pared 2 bases from V and 3 bases from J, leaving 8 bases between. CDR3 length equals 13 residues.

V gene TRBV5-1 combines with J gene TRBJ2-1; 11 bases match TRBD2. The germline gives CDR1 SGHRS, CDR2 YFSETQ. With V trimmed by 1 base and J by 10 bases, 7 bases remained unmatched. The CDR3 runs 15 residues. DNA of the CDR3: TGCGCCAGCAGCTTGAGTAGCGGGGGGGCGGGAGAGCAGTTCTTC. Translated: CASSLSSGGAGEQFF.

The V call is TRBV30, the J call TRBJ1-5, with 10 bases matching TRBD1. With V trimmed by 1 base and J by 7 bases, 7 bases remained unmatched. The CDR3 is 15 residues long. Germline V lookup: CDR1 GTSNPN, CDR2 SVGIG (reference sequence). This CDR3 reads CAWSEGTGANQPQHF. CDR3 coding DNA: TGTGCCTGGAGTGAAGGGACAGGGGCTAACCAGCCCCAGCATTTT.

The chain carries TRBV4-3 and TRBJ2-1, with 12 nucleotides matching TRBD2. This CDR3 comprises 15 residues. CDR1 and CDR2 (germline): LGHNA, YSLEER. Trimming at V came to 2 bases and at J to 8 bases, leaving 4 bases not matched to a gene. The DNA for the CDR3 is TGCGCCAGCAGCCAACTAGCGGGGGGGCCTGATGAGCAGTTCTTC. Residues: CASSQLAGGPDEQFF.

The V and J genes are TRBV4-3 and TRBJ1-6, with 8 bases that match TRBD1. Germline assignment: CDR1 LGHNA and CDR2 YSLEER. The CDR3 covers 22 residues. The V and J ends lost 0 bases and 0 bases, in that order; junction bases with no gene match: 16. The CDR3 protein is CASSQDSKPPGTGGSYNSPLHF. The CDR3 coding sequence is TGCGCCAGCAGCCAAGATTCGAAGCCCCCAGGCACAGGGGGCTCCTATAATTCACCCCTCCACTTT.